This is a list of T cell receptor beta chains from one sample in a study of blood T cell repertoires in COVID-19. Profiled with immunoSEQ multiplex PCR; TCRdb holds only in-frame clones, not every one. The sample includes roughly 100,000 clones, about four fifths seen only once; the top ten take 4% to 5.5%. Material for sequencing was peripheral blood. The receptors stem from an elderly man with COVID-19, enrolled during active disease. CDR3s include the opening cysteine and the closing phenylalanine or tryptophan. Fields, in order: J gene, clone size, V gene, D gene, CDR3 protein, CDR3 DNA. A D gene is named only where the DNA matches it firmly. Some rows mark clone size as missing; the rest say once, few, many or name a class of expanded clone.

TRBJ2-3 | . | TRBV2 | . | CASSVSVDTQYF | TGTGCCAGCAGTGTTTCGGTCGATACGCAGTATTTT
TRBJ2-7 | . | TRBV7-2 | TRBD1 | CASSSTGGYEQYF | TGTGCCAGCAGCTCCACAGGGGGCTACGAGCAGTACTTC
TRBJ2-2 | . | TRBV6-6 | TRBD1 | CASSTGGILAGELFF | TGTGCCAGTTCCACAGGGGGCATCCTTGCCGGGGAGCTGTTTTTT
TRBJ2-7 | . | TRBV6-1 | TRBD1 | CASRESGQGARYEQYF | TGTGCCAGCAGGGAATCGGGGCAGGGGGCTAGGTACGAGCAGTACTTC
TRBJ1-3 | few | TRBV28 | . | CASSGRPGNTIYF | TGTGCCAGCAGCGGGAGGCCGGGAAACACCATATATTTT
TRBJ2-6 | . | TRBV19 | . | CASSNTPSGANVLTF | TGTGCCAGTAGTAACACCCCCTCTGGGGCCAACGTCCTGACTTTC
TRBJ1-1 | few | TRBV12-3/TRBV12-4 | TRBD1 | CASSLGQGVEAFF | TGTGCCAGCAGTTTAGGACAGGGGGTTGAAGCTTTCTTT
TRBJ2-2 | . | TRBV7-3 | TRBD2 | CASSLNAGLAGVTGELFF | TGTGCCAGCAGCTTAAACGCGGGACTAGCGGGAGTCACCGGGGAGCTGTTTTTT
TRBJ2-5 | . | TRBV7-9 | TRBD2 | CASRPLADGQETQYF | TGTGCCAGCAGACCCCTAGCGGACGGGCAAGAGACCCAGTACTTC
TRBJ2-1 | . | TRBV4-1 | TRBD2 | CASSQALAGGFHEQFF | TGCGCCAGCAGCCAAGCCCTAGCGGGAGGTTTCCATGAGCAGTTCTTC
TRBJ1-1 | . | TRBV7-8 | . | CASSPRGGGGNTEAFF | TGTGCCAGCAGCCCCCGGGGGGGAGGGGGGAACACTGAAGCTTTCTTT
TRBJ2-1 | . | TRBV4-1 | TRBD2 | CASSQDPSGRGSYNEQFF | TGCGCCAGCAGCCAAGACCCTAGCGGGAGGGGCTCCTACAATGAGCAGTTCTTC
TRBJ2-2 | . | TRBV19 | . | CASSITGRVNTGELFF | TGTGCCAGTAGTATAACTGGCAGGGTGAACACCGGGGAGCTGTTTTTT
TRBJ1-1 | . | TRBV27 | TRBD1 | CASSGQGVPGVAFF | TGTGCCAGCAGCGGACAGGGGGTTCCGGGGGTAGCTTTCTTT
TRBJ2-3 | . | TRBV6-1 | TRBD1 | CASSAGQVSRTDTQYF | TGTGCCAGCAGTGCTGGACAGGTTTCCCGCACAGATACGCAGTATTTT
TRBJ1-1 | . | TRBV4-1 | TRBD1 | CASSLLGQGATEAFF | TGCGCCAGCAGCCTCCTCGGACAGGGGGCCACTGAAGCTTTCTTT
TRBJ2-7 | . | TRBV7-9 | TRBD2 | CASSLLAGSLHEQYF | TGTGCCAGCAGCTTACTAGCGGGAAGCCTTCACGAGCAGTACTTC
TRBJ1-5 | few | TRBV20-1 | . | CSASQDQPQHF | TGCAGTGCTAGTCAGGATCAGCCCCAGCATTTT
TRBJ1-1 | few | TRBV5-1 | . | CASRRQTDMNTEAFF | TGCGCCAGCAGGCGACAGACTGACATGAACACTGAAGCTTTCTTT
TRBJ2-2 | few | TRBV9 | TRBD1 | CASRGTERTGELFF | TGTGCCAGCAGGGGGACAGAAAGAACCGGGGAGCTGTTTTTT
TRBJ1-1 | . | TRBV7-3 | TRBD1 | CASSVDRGTEAFF | TGTGCCAGCAGTGTGGACAGGGGAACTGAAGCTTTCTTT
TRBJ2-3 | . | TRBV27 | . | CASSLRERRTDTQYF | TGTGCCAGCAGTTTACGGGAGCGTCGCACAGATACGCAGTATTTT
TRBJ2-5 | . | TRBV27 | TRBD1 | CASSTAGGDQETQYF | TGTGCCAGCAGTACAGCAGGGGGCGACCAAGAGACCCAGTACTTC
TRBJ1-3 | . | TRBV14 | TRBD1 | CASSLGQYSGNTIYF | TGTGCCAGCAGCCTGGGACAGTACTCTGGAAACACCATATATTTT
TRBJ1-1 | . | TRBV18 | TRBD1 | CASSRQGSGTTLNTEAFF | TGTGCCAGCTCTCGACAGGGGAGCGGGACAACCTTGAACACTGAAGCTTTCTTT
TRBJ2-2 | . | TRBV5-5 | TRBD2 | CASSLLGSGGSTGELFF | TGTGCCAGCAGCTTGTTGGGTAGCGGGGGATCCACCGGGGAGCTGTTTTTT
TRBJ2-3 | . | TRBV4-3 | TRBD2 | CASSPGLAGGTDTQYF | TGCGCCAGCAGCCCGGGACTAGCGGGGGGAACAGATACGCAGTATTTT